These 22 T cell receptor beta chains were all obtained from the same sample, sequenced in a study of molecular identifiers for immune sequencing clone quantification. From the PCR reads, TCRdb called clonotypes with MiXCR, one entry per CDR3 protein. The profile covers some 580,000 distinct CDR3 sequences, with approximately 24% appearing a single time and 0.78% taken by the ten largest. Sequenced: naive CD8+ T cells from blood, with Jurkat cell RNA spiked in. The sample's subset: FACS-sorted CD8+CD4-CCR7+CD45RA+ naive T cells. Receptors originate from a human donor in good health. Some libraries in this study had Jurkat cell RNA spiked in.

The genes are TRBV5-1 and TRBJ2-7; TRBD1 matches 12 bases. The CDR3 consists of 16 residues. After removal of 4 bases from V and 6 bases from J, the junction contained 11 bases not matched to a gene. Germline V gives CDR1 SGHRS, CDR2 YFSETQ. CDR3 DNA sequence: TGCGCCAGCAGCCTGTGGGGACAGGGGGCTCTAGCCGAGCAGTACTTC. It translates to CASSLWGQGALAEQYF.

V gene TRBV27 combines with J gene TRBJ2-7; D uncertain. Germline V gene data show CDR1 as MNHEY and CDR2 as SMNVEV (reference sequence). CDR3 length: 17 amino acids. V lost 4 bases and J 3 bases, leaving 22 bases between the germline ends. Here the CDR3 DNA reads TGTGCCAGCAGTTCCATTACCCCAGGCCCGCCTAACTACGAGCAGTACTTC. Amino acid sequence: CASSSITPGPPNYEQYF.

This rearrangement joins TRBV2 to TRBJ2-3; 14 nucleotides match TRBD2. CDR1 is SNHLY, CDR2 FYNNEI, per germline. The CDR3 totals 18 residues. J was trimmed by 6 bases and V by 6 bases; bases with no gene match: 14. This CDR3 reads CASRWTSGGSQVLDTQYF. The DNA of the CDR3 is TGTGCCAGCAGGTGGACTAGCGGGGGGTCCCAGGTTTTGGATACGCAGTATTTT.

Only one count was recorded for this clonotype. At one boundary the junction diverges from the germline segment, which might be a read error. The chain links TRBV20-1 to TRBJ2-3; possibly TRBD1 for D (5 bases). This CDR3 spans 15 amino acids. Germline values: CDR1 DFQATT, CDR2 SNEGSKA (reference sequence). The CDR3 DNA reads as TGCGGTGCTAGACCCGACAGTGCAGACACAGATACGCAGTATTTT. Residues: CGARPDSADTDTQYF.

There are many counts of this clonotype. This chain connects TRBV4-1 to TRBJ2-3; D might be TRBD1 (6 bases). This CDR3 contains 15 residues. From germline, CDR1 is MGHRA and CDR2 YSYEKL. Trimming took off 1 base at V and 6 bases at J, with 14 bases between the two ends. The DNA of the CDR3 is TGCGCCAGCAGCCAAGGGGGGCCAGCCGGGGATACGCAGTATTTT. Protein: CASSQGGPAGDTQYF.

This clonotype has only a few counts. CDR3 nucleotide sequence: TGTGCCAGCAGTTCTCCTCGGACAGGGTCTTACGAGCAGTACTTC. Translating it yields CASSSPRTGSYEQYF. This chain connects TRBV12-3 or TRBV12-4 to TRBJ2-7; 8 bases line up with TRBD1. V was clipped by 4 bases and J by 4 bases; unmatched bases: 9. The CDR3 is 15 residues long.

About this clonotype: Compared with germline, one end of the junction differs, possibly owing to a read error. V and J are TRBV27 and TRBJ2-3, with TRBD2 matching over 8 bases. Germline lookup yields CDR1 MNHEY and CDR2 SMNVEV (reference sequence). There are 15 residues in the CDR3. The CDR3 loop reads CARSSGTAGTDTRYF. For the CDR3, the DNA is TGTGCCCGCAGTAGCGGGACCGCCGGCACAGATACGCGGTATTTT.

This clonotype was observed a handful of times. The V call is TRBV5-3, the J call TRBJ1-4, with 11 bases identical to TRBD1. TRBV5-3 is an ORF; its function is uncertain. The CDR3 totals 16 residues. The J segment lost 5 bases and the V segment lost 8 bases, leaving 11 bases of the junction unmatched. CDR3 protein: CASSPDRGLENEKLFF. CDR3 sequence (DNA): TGTGCCAGCAGCCCGGACAGGGGGCTCGAGAATGAAAAACTGTTTTTT.

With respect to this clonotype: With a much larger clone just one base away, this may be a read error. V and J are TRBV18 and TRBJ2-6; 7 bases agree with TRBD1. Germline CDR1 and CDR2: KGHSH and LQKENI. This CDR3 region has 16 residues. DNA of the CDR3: TGTGCCAGCACTCGGGACAGCCACTCTGGGGCCAACGTCCTGGCTTTC. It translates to CASTRDSHSGANVLAF.

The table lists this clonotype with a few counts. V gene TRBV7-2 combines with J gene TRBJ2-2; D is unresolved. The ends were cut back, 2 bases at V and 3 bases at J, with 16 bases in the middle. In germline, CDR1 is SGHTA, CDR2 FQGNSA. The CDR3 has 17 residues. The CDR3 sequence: CASSLRFRTDDTGELFF. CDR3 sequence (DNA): TGTGCCAGCAGCTTAAGGTTTAGGACGGATGACACCGGGGAGCTGTTTTTT.

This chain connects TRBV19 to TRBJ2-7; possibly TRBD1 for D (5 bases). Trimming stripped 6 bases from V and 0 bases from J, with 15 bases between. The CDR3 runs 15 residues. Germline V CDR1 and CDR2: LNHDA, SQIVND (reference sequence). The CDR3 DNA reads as TGTGCCAGTAGGGCGACAGATTTAAGCTCCTACGAGCAGTACTTC. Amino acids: CASRATDLSSYEQYF.

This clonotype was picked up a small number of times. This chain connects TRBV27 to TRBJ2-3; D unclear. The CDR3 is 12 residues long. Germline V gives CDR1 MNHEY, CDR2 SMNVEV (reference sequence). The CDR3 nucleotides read TGTGCGGCGGATTCCCTCACAGATACGCAGTATTTT. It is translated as CAADSLTDTQYF.

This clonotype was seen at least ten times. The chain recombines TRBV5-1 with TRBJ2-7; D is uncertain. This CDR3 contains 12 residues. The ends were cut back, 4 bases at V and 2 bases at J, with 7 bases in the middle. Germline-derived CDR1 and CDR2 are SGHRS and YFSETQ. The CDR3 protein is CASSANTYEQYF. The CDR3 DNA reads TGCGCCAGCAGCGCCAACACCTACGAGCAGTACTTC.

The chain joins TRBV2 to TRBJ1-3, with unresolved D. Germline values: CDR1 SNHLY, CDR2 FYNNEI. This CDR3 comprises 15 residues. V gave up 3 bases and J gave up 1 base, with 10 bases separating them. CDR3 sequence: CASSDFPGSGNTIYF. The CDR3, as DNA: TGTGCCAGCAGTGATTTCCCGGGTTCTGGAAACACCATATATTTT.

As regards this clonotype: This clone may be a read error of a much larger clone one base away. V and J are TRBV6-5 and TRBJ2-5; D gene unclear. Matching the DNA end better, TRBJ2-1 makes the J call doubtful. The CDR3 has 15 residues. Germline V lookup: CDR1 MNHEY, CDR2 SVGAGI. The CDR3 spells CASSYSSHNQETQFF. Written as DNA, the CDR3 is TGTGCCAGCAGTTACTCGAGCCATAACCAAGAGACCCAGTTCTTC.

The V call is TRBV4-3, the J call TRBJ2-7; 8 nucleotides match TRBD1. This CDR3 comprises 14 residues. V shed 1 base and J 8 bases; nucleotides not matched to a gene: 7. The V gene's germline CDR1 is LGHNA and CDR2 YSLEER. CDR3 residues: CASSQGQGAFQQYF. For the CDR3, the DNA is TGCGCCAGCAGCCAAGGGCAGGGGGCGTTTCAGCAGTACTTC.

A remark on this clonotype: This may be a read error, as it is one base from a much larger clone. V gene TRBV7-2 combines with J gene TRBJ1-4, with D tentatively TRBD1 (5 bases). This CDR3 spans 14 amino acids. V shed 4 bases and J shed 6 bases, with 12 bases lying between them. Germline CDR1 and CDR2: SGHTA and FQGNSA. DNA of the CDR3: TGTGCCAGCAGCTCAAACAGGATAGATGAAAAACTGTTTTTT. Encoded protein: CASSSNRIDEKLFF. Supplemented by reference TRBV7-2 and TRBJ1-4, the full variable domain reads GAGVSQSPSNKVTEKGKDVELRCDPISGHTALYWYRQSLGQGLEFLIYFQGNSAPDKSGLPSDRFSAERTGGSVSTLTIQRTQQEDSAVYLCASSSNRIDEKLFFGSGTQLSVL.

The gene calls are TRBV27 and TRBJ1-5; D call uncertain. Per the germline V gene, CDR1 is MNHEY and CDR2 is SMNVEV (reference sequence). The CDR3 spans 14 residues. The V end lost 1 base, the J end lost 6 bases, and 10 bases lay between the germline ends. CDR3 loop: CASSLWSVGQPQHF. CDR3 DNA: TGTGCCAGCAGTTTATGGTCAGTAGGTCAGCCCCAGCATTTT.

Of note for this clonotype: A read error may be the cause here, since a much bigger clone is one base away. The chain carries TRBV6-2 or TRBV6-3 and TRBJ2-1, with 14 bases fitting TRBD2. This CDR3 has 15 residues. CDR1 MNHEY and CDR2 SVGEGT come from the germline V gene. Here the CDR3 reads CARSYAGLAGVEQFF. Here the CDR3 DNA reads TGTGCCCGCAGTTACGCGGGACTAGCGGGAGTGGAGCAGTTCTTC.

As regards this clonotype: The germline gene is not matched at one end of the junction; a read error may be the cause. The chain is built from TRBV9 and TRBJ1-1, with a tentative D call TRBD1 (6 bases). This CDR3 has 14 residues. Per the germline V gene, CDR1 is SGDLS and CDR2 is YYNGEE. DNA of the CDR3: TGTGCCAGCAGCGGGGACACCCGGGGAACTGATGCTTTCTTT. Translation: CASSGDTRGTDAFF.

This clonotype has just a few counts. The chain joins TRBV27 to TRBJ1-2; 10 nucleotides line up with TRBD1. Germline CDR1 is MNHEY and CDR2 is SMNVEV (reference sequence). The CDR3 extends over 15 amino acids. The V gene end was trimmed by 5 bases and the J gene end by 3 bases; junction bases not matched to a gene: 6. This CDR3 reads CASSPTGTGDYGYTF. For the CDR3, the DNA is TGTGCCAGCAGTCCTACCGGGACAGGGGACTATGGCTACACCTTC.

The chain's CDR3 is CAISETDEQFF. In nucleotides, the CDR3 is TGTGCCATCAGCGAGACAGATGAGCAGTTCTTC. V and J are TRBV10-3 and TRBJ2-1; a weak D match, TRBD1 (5 bases). Germline CDR1 reads ENHRY; CDR2 reads SYGVKD. The V and J ends lost 6 bases and 8 bases respectively, with 8 bases between them. The CDR3 runs 11 residues.